The 9 T cell receptor beta chains below were found in one sample sequenced in a study of blood T cell repertoires in COVID-19. Repertoires were generated with immunoSEQ multiplex PCR, while TCRdb's copy carries only in-frame clones and drops some. The sample contains about 290,000 clones, about nine tenths of which appear only once. Sequencing used PBMCs or T cells enriched from blood (not recorded which). The receptors here all came from a woman between 40 and 55 years old who had recovered from COVID-19.

In DNA form, the CDR3 reads TGTGCCAGCAGTGAAAGGGGAGGCTCACCCCTCCACTTT. Its protein is CASSERGGSPLHF. The V call is TRBV25-1, the J call TRBJ1-6; D possibly corresponds to TRBD1 (5 bases). Germline V lookup: CDR1 MGHDK, CDR2 SYGVNS. There are 13 residues in the CDR3. Trimming took off 2 bases at V and 10 bases at J, with 9 bases between the two ends.

CDR3 amino acids: CAISESGGIAYEQYF. Here the CDR3 DNA reads TGTGCCATCAGTGAGTCAGGAGGTATCGCCTACGAGCAGTACTTC. This chain joins TRBV10-3 and TRBJ2-7, with a possible D match to TRBD2 (5 bases). V lost 0 bases and J lost 2, with 11 bases in between. Germline V gives CDR1 ENHRY, CDR2 SYGVKD. CDR3 size: 15 residues.

CDR3: CASSPFSGRGIEETQYF. CDR3 nucleotides: TGTGCCAGCAGCCCTTTTAGCGGGAGGGGAATAGAAGAGACCCAGTACTTC. The V and J genes are TRBV5-6 and TRBJ2-5, with 11 nucleotides matching TRBD2. The CDR3 runs to 17 residues. CDR1 is SGHDT and CDR2 is YYEEEE in the germline V gene. The V segment lost 4 bases and the J segment 3 bases; nucleotides outside the gene matches: 11. The variable domain in full, completed from reference TRBV5-6 and TRBJ2-5, reads DAGVTQSPTHLIKTRGQQVTLRCSPKSGHDTVSWYQQALGQGPQFIFQYYEEEERQRGNFPDRFSGHQFPNYSSELNVNALLLGDSALYLCASSPFSGRGIEETQYFGPGTRLLVL.

The V gene is TRBV7-2, the J gene TRBJ1-3; 7 bases are a match to TRBD1. CDR1 is SGHTA and CDR2 is FQGNSA in the germline V gene. The CDR3 length is 16 residues. The V and J ends lost 5 bases and 4 bases, in that order; junction bases with no gene match: 11. For the CDR3, the DNA is TGTGCCAGCAGCCCACAGGGGACAGCGTCCGGAAACACCATATATTTT. This codes for CASSPQGTASGNTIYF. Complete variable domain (other parts from reference TRBV7-2 and TRBJ1-3): GAGVSQSPSNKVTEKGKDVELRCDPISGHTALYWYRQSLGQGLEFLIYFQGNSAPDKSGLPSDRFSAERTGGSVSTLTIQRTQQEDSAVYLCASSPQGTASGNTIYFGEGSWLTVV.

The genes are TRBV3-1 (or the pseudogene TRBV3-2) and TRBJ2-7; the match to TRBD2 covers 11 bases. The CDR3 loop spans 17 amino acids. Trimming cost V 0 bases and J 6 bases; bases outside gene matches: 10. Germline V gene data show CDR1 as LGHDT and CDR2 as YNNKEL (reference sequence). CDR3 region: CASSQEVLAGGSFEQYF. CDR3 bases: TGTGCCAGCAGCCAAGAGGTTCTAGCGGGGGGTTCTTTCGAGCAGTACTTC.

The V gene is TRBV3-1 (or the pseudogene TRBV3-2), the J gene TRBJ1-1; a weak D match, TRBD1 (5 bases). This CDR3 region has 15 residues. Germline loops: CDR1 LGHDT, CDR2 YNNKEL (reference sequence). V was clipped by 2 bases and J by 1 base, with 11 bases between them. This CDR3 is CASSQNSRANTEAFF. The DNA for the CDR3 is TGTGCCAGCAGCCAAAATTCCAGGGCGAACACTGAAGCTTTCTTT.

V and J are TRBV5-1 and TRBJ2-2, with a weak D call TRBD2 (5 bases). V gave up 5 bases and J gave up 7 bases, with 15 bases separating them. CDR3 length: 14 amino acids. Germline lookup yields CDR1 SGHRS and CDR2 YFSETQ. Here the CDR3 reads CASRGREGHGELFF. DNA for the CDR3: TGCGCCAGCAGGGGAAGAGAGGGTCACGGGGAGCTGTTTTTT.

The CDR3 region has the DNA TGTGCCAGTAGTACGCAGGGAGGCACTGAAGCTTTCTTT. It is translated as CASSTQGGTEAFF. This chain uses TRBV19 with TRBJ1-1, with TRBD1 as a possible D gene (5 bases). The CDR3 loop spans 13 amino acids. Germline lookup yields CDR1 LNHDA and CDR2 SQIVND (reference sequence). V was clipped by 4 bases and J by 4 bases, with 10 bases between them.

The rearrangement joins TRBV4-1 to TRBJ2-5, with a possible D match to TRBD1 (5 bases). Germline lookup yields CDR1 MGHRA and CDR2 YSYEKL. V was shortened by 1 base and J by 2 bases, with 14 bases between the two germline ends. CDR3 length equals 16 residues. The CDR3 protein is CASSQVWAGRQETQYF. The CDR3 bases are TGCGCCAGCAGCCAAGTTTGGGCAGGGCGGCAAGAGACCCAGTACTTC.